The rows below give T cell receptor beta chains drawn from one sample of a study of blood T cell repertoires in COVID-19. Libraries were prepared by immunoSEQ multiplex PCR; TCRdb keeps only in-frame clonotypes and omits some of them. The sample lists about 61,000 clones; around 77% were seen once. Sequencing used peripheral blood. These receptors all come from a man older than 75 with active or convalescent COVID-19. Both conserved end residues are trimmed from each CDR3.

ASSHGYEQY	TRBJ2-7	9	TRBV3-1/TRBV3-2
ASSTRTSAGVGTQY	TRBJ2-3	14	TRBV19
ARSLGGRQGIFYDGNQPQH	TRBJ1-5	19	TRBV5-3
ASSRNRGGLGNEQF	TRBJ2-1	14	TRBV6-6
ASRSQGTDTQY	TRBJ2-3	11	TRBV5-4
SASGFGERPSSYEQY	TRBJ2-7	15	TRBV20-1
ASSLGGRSSYEQY	TRBJ2-7	13	TRBV5-4
ATKNRDNTEAF	TRBJ1-1	11	TRBV15
ASSIYGGYEQY	TRBJ2-7	11	TRBV19
ASSLGGSEAF	TRBJ1-1	10	TRBV3-1/TRBV3-2
ASSKGGVEQF	TRBJ2-1	10	TRBV27
ASSSLKGPTYEQY	TRBJ2-7	13	TRBV7-2
ASSLSGGRTGELF	TRBJ2-2	13	TRBV27
ASSPRTGADGYT	TRBJ1-2	12	TRBV18
ASSRQTGGTEQF	TRBJ2-1	12	TRBV19
ASSPDRTLSTDTQY	TRBJ2-3	14	TRBV2
ASRRDRFDTQY	TRBJ2-3	11	TRBV19
ASSMENQPQH	TRBJ1-5	10	TRBV10-2
ASSITRVTYEQY	TRBJ2-7	12	TRBV2
ASSQDWAVKF	TRBJ2-1	10	TRBV14
ASSLTYSYEQY	TRBJ2-7	11	TRBV5-5
ASSLAGATDTQY	TRBJ2-3	12	TRBV7-9
ASSQDPGSHNEQF	TRBJ2-1	13	TRBV3-1/TRBV3-2
ASSPRGADEKLF	TRBJ1-4	12	TRBV5-1
ASSIDVETGSTGELF	TRBJ2-2	15	TRBV19
ASSSGLAYNEQF	TRBJ2-1	12	TRBV11-3
ASSLSGTGGWYGYT	TRBJ1-2	14	TRBV27
ASTGGWYGYT	TRBJ1-2	10	TRBV28
ASSQTRGGVGGELF	TRBJ2-2	14	TRBV4-1
ASSWIWRQETQY	TRBJ2-5	12	TRBV7-2
ASRGGGSNEQF	TRBJ2-1	11	TRBV7-2
ASSLFARSTQY	TRBJ2-5	11	TRBV27
ASSPTAEKLF	TRBJ1-4	10	TRBV18
ASSPVRGFSYNEQF	TRBJ2-1	14	TRBV21-1
ASHGQGTDTQY	TRBJ2-3	11	TRBV18
ASSPPGLTEAF	TRBJ1-1	11	TRBV5-1
ASSFEGALSGANVLT	TRBJ2-6	15	TRBV7-2
ASSQDDRDWNTEAF	TRBJ1-1	14	TRBV5-1
ASSSGRMNSPLH	TRBJ1-6	12	TRBV5-4
ASSQEQGSDIQY	TRBJ2-4	12	TRBV4-3
ASSLGTGNQPQH	TRBJ1-5	12	TRBV6-5
ASNPSGLAGVEQF	TRBJ2-1	13	TRBV7-9
ASSIRTGVYNEQF	TRBJ2-1	13	TRBV6-5
ASSVEGDSSTDTQY	TRBJ2-3	14	TRBV9
ASSSTFGWSEQY	TRBJ2-7	12	TRBV28